This T cell receptor beta chain was observed in a study of blood T cell repertoires in COVID-19. Study as a whole: Sources were T cells, B-cell-depleted T cells, or PBMCs; the material itself was cDNA or gDNA.

This CDR3 region has 14 residues. CDR1 and CDR2 (germline): MDHEN, SYDVKM. V was cut by 4 bases and J by 7 bases, with 16 bases left in between. Sequencing used immunoSEQ multiplex PCR; TCRdb keeps in-frame clones, though not all of them. The sample consists of hundreds of thousands of clones, around 84% of them appearing once. Across roughly 25 US areas, participants ranged in age from about 18 to 90 years. Grouping used clinical history reported by participants in a survey and questionnaire. Two consecutive negative NP/OP PCR tests, clearance, or resolved symptoms defined Cohort 3 recovery. This rearrangement joins TRBV28 to TRBJ1-2; D might be TRBD1 (5 bases). The sample was PBMCs or T cells enriched from blood (not recorded which). The receptor was derived from a woman between 45 and 65 years old who had recovered from COVID-19. The chain's CDR3 is CASSSREGLLGYTF. The DNA for the CDR3 is TGTGCCAGCAGTTCGCGGGAGGGGCTTCTTGGCTACACCTTC.